This TCR beta chain was captured in a study of control samples from healthy donors and cancer patients. Produced via immunoSEQ multiplex PCR; TCRdb's table is partial and in-frame only. The sample holds roughly 120,000 clones, roughly 92% seen once. This clone was detected a few times. There are 17 residues in the CDR3. Germline V gene sequence: CDR1 SGHTA, CDR2 FQGNSA. Trimming pared 2 bases from V and 6 bases from J, leaving 20 bases between. Material: blood. The chain uses TRBV7-2 and TRBJ1-5; D uncertain. This clonotype was sampled from a man aged 30 to 45 in good health. The CDR3 nucleotides are TGTGCCAGCAGCTTAAAGGACGGTTCCGCCGACGTTCAGCCCCAGCATTTT. Amino acid sequence: CASSLKDGSADVQPQHF.